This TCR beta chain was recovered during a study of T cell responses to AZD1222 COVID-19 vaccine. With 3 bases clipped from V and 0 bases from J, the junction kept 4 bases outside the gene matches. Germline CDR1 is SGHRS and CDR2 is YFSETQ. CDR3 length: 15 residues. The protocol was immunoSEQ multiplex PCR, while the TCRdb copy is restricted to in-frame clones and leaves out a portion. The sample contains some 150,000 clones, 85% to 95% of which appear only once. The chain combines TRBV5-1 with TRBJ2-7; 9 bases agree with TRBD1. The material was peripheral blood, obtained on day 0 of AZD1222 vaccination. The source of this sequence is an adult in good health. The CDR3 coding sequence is TGCGCCAGCAGCTGGGGGGACAGGGACTCCTACGAGCAGTACTTC. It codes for CASSWGDRDSYEQYF.